These 23 T cell receptor beta chains were sequenced from one sample in a study of vaccination effects on CD4 cells after COVID-19. Between days 9 and 10 of culture, CD4+ T cells were separated out. The infection with SARS-CoV-2 (confirmed by PCR) occurred in this person between March and December 2020. The vaccine given was either BNT162b2 or mRNA-1273, in two doses. The repertoire was sequenced with immunoSEQ multiplex PCR; TCRdb's copy has only in-frame clones and lacks some. This sample carries approximately 40,000 clones, around 76% of them seen once, and the ten largest clones take 3.5% to 4.5%. These receptors have no known antigen. Sequenced here: CD4+ T cells from PBMCs cultured without peptide, sampled after COVID-19 vaccination. The receptor set was obtained from a human donor who had a prior SARS-CoV-2 infection.

This clone showed up just a few times. The DNA for the CDR3 is TGTGCCAGCAGTCATGGGACAGCCCTCCTTTCCTACGAGCAGTACTTC. It yields the protein CASSHGTALLSYEQYF. This chain links TRBV27 with TRBJ2-7; TRBD1 matches 7 bases. Looked up from germline, CDR1 is MNHEY and CDR2 is SMNVEV (reference sequence). The CDR3 length is 16 residues. Unmatched junction bases numbered 11, after V lost 5 bases and J lost 1 base.

The chain uses TRBV19 and TRBJ2-1; no firm D call. The CDR3 is 16 amino acids. Germline V lookup: CDR1 LNHDA, CDR2 SQIVND (reference sequence). V lost 1 base to trimming and J lost 3 bases, with 13 bases between them. CDR3: CASSIVPTHGYNEQFF. In DNA form, the CDR3 reads TGTGCCAGTAGTATAGTACCGACCCACGGCTACAATGAGCAGTTCTTC.

The chain is built from TRBV5-5 and TRBJ2-7; a possible D gene is TRBD1 (6 bases). CDR1 is SGHKS and CDR2 is YYEKEE in the germline V gene (reference sequence). CDR3 size: 14 residues. V shed 4 bases and J shed 4 bases, with 15 bases lying between them. The DNA for the CDR3 is TGTGCCAGCAGCCCTTGGCAGGGGAGTTACGAGCAGTACTTC. Translated, it gives CASSPWQGSYEQYF.

The chain uses TRBV30 and TRBJ1-1, with D uncertain. The CDR3 extends over 13 amino acids. CDR1 is GTSNPN and CDR2 is SVGIG in the germline V gene (reference sequence). The V and J ends lost 4 bases and 7 bases respectively, with 16 bases between them. Here the CDR3 reads CAWNQLLDGEAFF. DNA of the CDR3: TGTGCCTGGAACCAGCTCTTAGACGGTGAAGCTTTCTTT.

The chain joins TRBV18 to TRBJ2-4, with 9 nucleotides matching TRBD1. The CDR3 runs 14 residues. J lost 9 bases, V lost 5 bases, and 8 bases had no gene match. Looked up from germline, CDR1 is KGHSH and CDR2 is LQKENI. The CDR3 region is CASSADRGVGIQYF. CDR3 DNA: TGTGCCAGCTCAGCGGACAGGGGAGTGGGCATTCAGTACTTC.

This clone was seen once. The rearrangement links TRBV6-5 to TRBJ1-1; 7 bases line up with TRBD1. With 7 bases clipped from V and 4 bases from J, the junction kept 9 bases outside the gene matches. Germline lookup yields CDR1 MNHEY and CDR2 SVGAGI. There are 14 residues in the CDR3. CDR3 residues: CASTRDSPGTEAFF. DNA of the CDR3: TGTGCCAGCACCAGGGACAGCCCGGGCACTGAAGCTTTCTTT.

This clone was found a few times. The chain uses TRBV7-9 and TRBJ1-3, with no clear D. V gave up 4 bases and J gave up 4 bases, with 8 bases separating them. Germline-derived CDR1 and CDR2 are SEHNR and FQNEAQ (reference sequence). CDR3 length equals 13 residues. The CDR3 protein is CASSYQAGNTIYF. DNA for the CDR3: TGTGCCAGCAGCTACCAAGCGGGAAACACCATATATTTT.

This sequence joins TRBV19 and TRBJ2-1; TRBD2 agrees at 7 bases. V trimming: 3 bases; J trimming: 9 bases; junction bases outside the gene matches: 5. Germline CDR1 reads LNHDA; CDR2 reads SQIVND (reference sequence). This CDR3 is 13 amino acids long. The CDR3 loop is CASSIRPGGEQFF. CDR3 sequence (DNA): TGTGCCAGTAGTATCAGACCGGGAGGTGAGCAGTTCTTC.

The J gene is TRBJ2-1, the V gene TRBV7-2, with D maybe TRBD1 (5 bases). In germline, CDR1 is SGHTA, CDR2 FQGNSA. The CDR3 has 14 residues. The germline V and J ends were trimmed by 6 bases and 3 bases, with 12 bases remaining between them. The CDR3 region is CASSIDRFYNEQFF. As DNA, the CDR3 is TGTGCCAGCAGTATAGACAGATTCTACAATGAGCAGTTCTTC.

The V call is TRBV24-1, the J call TRBJ2-3; 10 bases are shared with TRBD1. The CDR3 is 17 amino acids. Germline-derived CDR1 and CDR2 are KGHDR and SFDVKD. The V and J ends lost 4 bases and 3 bases, in that order; junction bases with no gene match: 9. DNA for the CDR3: TGTGCCACCAGTGACCAGGGACAGGGGTTTGGAACAGATACGCAGTATTTT. Translating gives CATSDQGQGFGTDTQYF.

The chain couples TRBV9 to TRBJ2-2; 15 nucleotides align to TRBD2. The junction had 4 bases not matched to a gene; V was cut back by 2 bases and J by 2 bases. Germline-derived CDR1 and CDR2 are SGDLS and YYNGEE. The CDR3 loop spans 18 amino acids. The CDR3 DNA is TGTGCCAGCAGCGTTGGACTAGCGGGGGGGGGTAACACCGGGGAGCTGTTTTTT. The encoded protein is CASSVGLAGGGNTGELFF. Complete variable domain (other parts from reference TRBV9 and TRBJ2-2): DSGVTQTPKHLITATGQRVTLRCSPRSGDLSVYWYQQSLDQGLQFLIQYYNGEERAKGNILERFSAQQFPDLHSELNLSSLELGDSALYFCASSVGLAGGGNTGELFFGEGSRLTVL.

The chain links TRBV4-2 to TRBJ2-3, with TRBD2 identical over 7 bases. Trimming at V came to 4 bases and at J to 5 bases, leaving 6 bases not matched to a gene. Germline V gene sequence: CDR1 LGHNA, CDR2 YNFKEQ. The CDR3 has 14 residues. CDR3: CASSPRLAEDTQYF. CDR3 nucleotide sequence: TGTGCCAGCAGCCCTAGACTAGCTGAAGATACGCAGTATTTT.

The chain combines TRBV2 with TRBJ2-5, with TRBD2 as a possible D gene (5 bases). This CDR3 contains 12 residues. Trimming took 5 bases from V and 5 from J, leaving 9 bases between them. Germline-derived CDR1 and CDR2 are SNHLY and FYNNEI. CDR3 in amino acids: CASSRTAETQYF. The CDR3 bases are TGTGCCAGCAGTCGGACTGCGGAGACCCAGTACTTC.

This chain connects TRBV7-2 to TRBJ1-2; the D gene is possibly TRBD1 (6 bases). Germline loops: CDR1 SGHTA, CDR2 FQGNSA. The CDR3 loop spans 15 amino acids. V lost 1 base to trimming and J lost 2 bases, with 11 bases between them. The CDR3 loop reads CASSLGSGANYGYTF. The CDR3 coding sequence is TGTGCCAGCAGCTTAGGTTCGGGGGCGAACTATGGCTACACCTTC.

The chain combines TRBV5-8 with TRBJ2-3; a possible D gene is TRBD2 (5 bases). V was shortened by 4 bases and J by 6 bases, with 18 bases between the two germline ends. The CDR3 has 15 amino acids. CDR1 and CDR2 from the germline V gene are SGHTS and YDEGEE. CDR3 bases: TGTGCCAGCAGCCCCAGAGGGCACAGAGACGATACGCAGTATTTT. This codes for CASSPRGHRDDTQYF.

The V gene is TRBV5-6, the J gene TRBJ2-5, with 8 positions matching TRBD1. This CDR3 comprises 15 residues. The germline gives CDR1 SGHDT, CDR2 YYEEEE. The trim removed 0 bases at V and 4 bases at J, leaving 5 bases unmatched. Written as DNA, the CDR3 is TGTGCCAGCAGCTTGGTAGGACAGGGTATAGAGACCCAGTACTTC. Protein sequence: CASSLVGQGIETQYF. Variable domain in full (rest from reference TRBV5-6 and TRBJ2-5): DAGVTQSPTHLIKTRGQQVTLRCSPKSGHDTVSWYQQALGQGPQFIFQYYEEEERQRGNFPDRFSGHQFPNYSSELNVNALLLGDSALYLCASSLVGQGIETQYFGPGTRLLVL.

The J gene is TRBJ1-4, the V gene TRBV10-3; 7 positions match TRBD1. Germline CDR1 ENHRY, CDR2 SYGVKD. The CDR3 has 16 residues. Trimming cost V 6 bases and J 3 bases; bases outside gene matches: 10. CDR3: CAISSSTGDSNEKLFF. The CDR3 coding sequence is TGTGCCATCAGCTCATCAACAGGGGATTCTAATGAAAAACTGTTTTTT.

The chain links TRBV19 to TRBJ2-2; no reliable D call. Germline V lookup: CDR1 LNHDA, CDR2 SQIVND (reference sequence). CDR3 length equals 16 residues. Trimming cost V 5 bases and J 1 base, with 14 bases left between them. The CDR3 sequence: CASSWERSLNTGELFF. CDR3 bases: TGTGCCAGTAGTTGGGAACGATCCTTGAACACCGGGGAGCTGTTTTTT.

The genes are TRBV30 and TRBJ2-5, with D unclear. Between the trimmed V and J ends, which lost 2 bases and 5 bases, there was a span of 6 bases. The CDR3 sequence is 11 residues long. CDR1 is GTSNPN, CDR2 SVGIG, per germline (reference sequence). The CDR3 nucleotides read TGTGCCTGGAGTCTCGGGGAGACCCAGTACTTC. Encoded protein: CAWSLGETQYF. Together with reference TRBV30 and TRBJ2-5, the CDR3 gives the full variable domain: SQTIHQWPATLVQPVGSPLSLECTVEGTSNPNLYWYRQAAGRGLQLLFYSVGIGQISSEVPQNLSASRPQDRQFILSSKKLLLSDSGFYLCAWSLGETQYFGPGTRLLVL.

The gene calls are TRBV19 and TRBJ1-5; D is perhaps TRBD1 (6 bases). Trimming stripped 6 bases from V and 0 bases from J, with 12 bases between. Germline CDR1 LNHDA, CDR2 SQIVND (reference sequence). The CDR3 totals 15 residues. CDR3 in DNA: TGTGCCAGTAGGAGGACGGACAGTAGCAATCAGCCCCAGCATTTT. Its protein is CASRRTDSSNQPQHF.

The V call is TRBV18, the J call TRBJ2-3; 7 bases fit TRBD2. Per the germline V gene, CDR1 is KGHSH and CDR2 is LQKENI. The CDR3 spans 13 residues. With 6 bases clipped from V and 2 bases from J, the junction kept 2 bases outside the gene matches. The CDR3 DNA reads TGTGCCAGCTCGGAGCGGGACACAGATACGCAGTATTTT. This gives the protein CASSERDTDTQYF.

The gene calls are TRBV7-2 and TRBJ2-5; D call uncertain. The CDR3 contains 14 residues. The germline CDR1 and CDR2 sequences are SGHTA and FQGNSA. Trimming pared 5 bases from V and 5 bases from J, leaving 15 bases between. CDR3 amino acids: CASSPRRTKETQYF. CDR3 coding DNA: TGTGCCAGCAGCCCCCGTCGGACCAAGGAGACCCAGTACTTC.

The genes are TRBV11-3 and TRBJ2-7; no clear D. Trimming stripped 1 base from V and 2 bases from J, with 12 bases between. Germline V gene sequence: CDR1 SGHNT, CDR2 YENEEA. CDR3 size: 15 residues. The CDR3 loop is CASSLGRAFPYEQYF. DNA for the CDR3: TGTGCCAGCAGCTTAGGAAGAGCCTTCCCCTACGAGCAGTACTTC. The full variable domain, its missing parts supplied by reference TRBV11-3 and TRBJ2-7, is EAGVVQSPRYKIIEKKQPVAFWCNPISGHNTLYWYLQNLGQGPELLIRYENEEAVDDSQLPKDRFSAERLKGVDSTLKIQPAELGDSAVYLCASSLGRAFPYEQYFGPGTRLTVT.